Presented here are 32 T cell receptor beta chains from one specimen sequenced in a study of blood T cells in healthy people across ages. With a J-beta primer mix and a sample-barcoded 5' primer, a second PCR ran about 7 to 12 cycles. TCRdb re-called the 5' RACE reads through MiXCR, storing one row per CDR3 protein. The repertoire has roughly 2 million distinct CDR3 sequences, around 48% of them found once; the top ten carry about 2.1%. The sequenced material came from blood. These receptor sequences come from a woman aged 40 to 49 in good health.

This clonotype was recorded a few times. This chain uses TRBV7-2 with TRBJ2-3; TRBD2 aligns across 10 bases. Germline-derived CDR1 and CDR2 are SGHTA and FQGNSA. V shed 2 bases, J shed 2 bases, and the junction held 4 bases outside the gene matches. The CDR3 is 16 amino acids. The CDR3 is CASSLHLAGVTDTQYF. Here the CDR3 DNA reads TGTGCCAGCAGCTTACACCTAGCGGGGGTCACAGATACGCAGTATTTT.

The rearrangement links TRBV28 to TRBJ1-2; D might be TRBD1 (6 bases). Between the trimmed V and J ends, which lost 5 bases and 4 bases, there was a span of 17 bases. CDR1 is MDHEN, CDR2 SYDVKM, per germline. This CDR3 is built from 15 residues. CDR3 sequence (DNA): TGTGCCAGCAGTCCGACAGACAGGAGGTCCTATGGCTACACCTTC. This gives the protein CASSPTDRRSYGYTF.

The DNA of the CDR3 is TGCGCCAGCAGCTTGGGGGGGACAGGGGGCGCGATCTCCTACAAGCAGTACTTC. Translating it yields CASSLGGTGGAISYKQYF. V and J are TRBV5-1 and TRBJ2-4; the match to TRBD1 covers 12 bases. This CDR3 has 18 amino acids. The ends lost 0 bases at V and 13 bases at J; junction bases unmatched: 17. Germline V gene sequence: CDR1 SGHRS, CDR2 YFSETQ.

This sequence joins TRBV7-2 and TRBJ1-4; TRBD1 might be the D (5 bases). The CDR3 has 17 residues. V lost 3 bases to trimming and J lost 3 bases, with 17 bases between them. Germline values: CDR1 SGHTA, CDR2 FQGNSA. The CDR3 DNA is TGTGCCAGCAGCTTGCGGGGGAATCGGTTGTCTAATGAAAAACTGTTTTTT. Translated, it gives CASSLRGNRLSNEKLFF. Using reference TRBV7-2 and TRBJ1-4 for the parts outside the CDR3, the full variable domain is GAGVSQSPSNKVTEKGKDVELRCDPISGHTALYWYRQSLGQGLEFLIYFQGNSAPDKSGLPSDRFSAERTGGSVSTLTIQRTQQEDSAVYLCASSLRGNRLSNEKLFFGSGTQLSVL.

The V gene is TRBV5-1, the J gene TRBJ2-1; 8 bases agree with TRBD2. The CDR3 spans 15 residues. The junction had 14 bases not matched to a gene; V was cut back by 5 bases and J by 10 bases. Germline V gives CDR1 SGHRS, CDR2 YFSETQ. CDR3 protein: CASSIARGGLWEQFF. The CDR3 region has the DNA TGCGCCAGCAGTATTGCCCGGGGGGGCCTATGGGAGCAGTTCTTC. The whole variable domain, remainder taken from reference TRBV5-1 and TRBJ2-1, is KAGVTQTPRYLIKTRGQQVTLSCSPISGHRSVSWYQQTPGQGLQFLFEYFSETQRNKGNFPGRFSGRQFSNSRSEMNVSTLELGDSALYLCASSIARGGLWEQFFGPGTRLTVL.

The CDR3 DNA sequence: TGCGCCAGCTTCGAGAGCGGGGGAACCCTGGCCGAGCAGTACTTC. It specifies CASFESGGTLAEQYF. The genes are TRBV5-1 and TRBJ2-7, with 8 nucleotides matching TRBD2. The CDR3 length is 15 residues. Looked up from germline, CDR1 is SGHRS and CDR2 is YFSETQ. The trim removed 7 bases at V and 6 bases at J, leaving 15 bases unmatched.

This rearrangement joins TRBV27 to TRBJ1-6; D unresolved. There are 14 residues in the CDR3. CDR1 is MNHEY, CDR2 SMNVEV, per germline (reference sequence). V lost 5 bases, J lost 7 bases, and 12 bases lay in between. Here the CDR3 reads CASSGREKNSPLHF. For the CDR3, the DNA is TGTGCCAGCAGTGGGCGGGAGAAAAATTCACCCCTCCACTTT.

This clonotype showed up just a few times. The chain recombines TRBV2 with TRBJ2-3, with D hard to call. The V end was cut by 5 bases, the J end by 4 bases, with 7 bases between. CDR1 and CDR2 from the germline V gene are SNHLY and FYNNEI. The CDR3 is 12 residues long. CDR3 nucleotide sequence: TGTGCCAGCAGTACACGCTCAGATACGCAGTATTTT. It is translated as CASSTRSDTQYF.

This chain connects TRBV28 to TRBJ2-7, with 9 bases aligning to TRBD1. V was clipped by 8 bases and J by 1 base; unmatched bases: 6. This CDR3 spans 14 amino acids. Per the germline V gene, CDR1 is MDHEN and CDR2 is SYDVKM. CDR3 protein: CASRRQGGSYEQYF. The CDR3 DNA reads as TGTGCCAGCCGAAGACAGGGGGGATCCTACGAGCAGTACTTC.

The chain couples TRBV5-1 to TRBJ2-1; 9 bases are a match to TRBD2. Germline V gene lookup returns CDR1 SGHRS and CDR2 YFSETQ. CDR3 length: 17 amino acids. Unmatched junction bases numbered 13, after V lost 4 bases and J lost 5 bases. The CDR3 DNA is TGCGCCAGCAGCCAGGGGGATAGCGGGGGATTACACAATGAGCAGTTCTTC. Protein sequence: CASSQGDSGGLHNEQFF.

This chain's CDR3 is CSAGAGGGDTQYF. DNA for the CDR3: TGCAGTGCAGGAGCGGGGGGTGGAGATACGCAGTATTTT. The J gene is TRBJ2-3, the V gene TRBV20-1, with 9 bases that match TRBD2. The length of the CDR3 is 13 residues. Germline CDR1 and CDR2: DFQATT and SNEGSKA (reference sequence). J gave up 5 bases and V 6 bases, and 6 bases lay outside the gene matches.

The genes are TRBV27 and TRBJ2-5; tentatively, D is TRBD2 (6 bases). The germline V gene has CDR1 MNHEY and CDR2 SMNVEV (reference sequence). Trimming shortened V by 6 bases and J by 2 bases, and 13 bases separated the two germline ends. CDR3 length equals 14 residues. CDR3 loop: CASSSYGGQETQYF. CDR3 sequence (DNA): TGTGCCAGCAGCTCTTACGGGGGACAAGAGACCCAGTACTTC.

The chain links TRBV5-1 to TRBJ2-7, with D perhaps TRBD1 or TRBD2 (5 bases each). The V gene lost 0 bases and the J gene lost 0 bases, with 10 bases spanning the gap. The CDR3 spans 15 residues. CDR1 and CDR2 (germline): SGHRS, YFSETQ. The CDR3 here is CASSLDPGSSYEQYF. CDR3 in DNA: TGCGCCAGCAGCTTGGATCCAGGGAGCTCCTACGAGCAGTACTTC.

The V call is TRBV7-3, the J call TRBJ2-2; possible D gene TRBD1, 6 bases. Trimming shortened V by 5 bases and J by 0 bases, and 13 bases separated the two germline ends. The V gene's germline CDR1 is SGHTA and CDR2 FQGTGA. The CDR3 loop spans 16 amino acids. CDR3 sequence reads: CASSQLGGSNTGELFF. The CDR3 DNA is TGTGCCAGCAGCCAACTAGGGGGTTCGAACACCGGGGAGCTGTTTTTT.

The gene calls are TRBV20-1 and TRBJ1-2; TRBD1 aligns across 7 bases. The CDR3 runs to 13 residues. Germline CDR1 DFQATT, CDR2 SNEGSKA (reference sequence). J lost 4 bases, V lost 6 bases, and 8 bases had no gene match. The DNA for the CDR3 is TGCAGTGCATCAGGGGGGGATCGCTATGGCTACACCTTC. It codes for CSASGGDRYGYTF.

The chain uses TRBV6-5 and TRBJ1-2; 8 nucleotides match TRBD1. The CDR3 totals 14 residues. Germline trimming cut 5 bases from V and 4 bases from J; bases unmatched to any gene: 6. Germline V lookup: CDR1 MNHEY, CDR2 SVGAGI. CDR3 in DNA: TGTGCCAGCAGTAGGACAGGGCTGGGCTATGGCTACACCTTC. It encodes CASSRTGLGYGYTF.

This clonotype came up a few times. The chain recombines TRBV7-2 with TRBJ1-6; D is possibly TRBD1 (6 bases). Between the trimmed V and J ends, which lost 3 bases and 12 bases, there was a span of 12 bases. Germline V gene sequence: CDR1 SGHTA, CDR2 FQGNSA. This CDR3 has 13 residues. CDR3 nucleotide sequence: TGTGCCAGCAGCTTCGACAGGCAATTACCCCTCCACTTT. It yields the protein CASSFDRQLPLHF. Drawing the rest from reference TRBV7-2 and TRBJ1-6, the complete variable domain is GAGVSQSPSNKVTEKGKDVELRCDPISGHTALYWYRQSLGQGLEFLIYFQGNSAPDKSGLPSDRFSAERTGGSVSTLTIQRTQQEDSAVYLCASSFDRQLPLHFGNGTRLTVT.

This clonotype has just a few counts. V gene TRBV7-9 combines with J gene TRBJ2-1; 12 bases align to TRBD2. Trimming took 5 bases from V and 4 from J; bases not matched to a gene: 6. The CDR3 totals 16 residues. Germline V CDR1 and CDR2: SEHNR, FQNEAQ (reference sequence). The CDR3 DNA follows: TGTGCCAGCAGCGCTCGGACTAGCGGGGATTACAATGAGCAGTTCTTC. Its protein is CASSARTSGDYNEQFF.

The chain recombines TRBV29-1 with TRBJ2-3; D assignment may be TRBD1 or TRBD2 (6 bases each). Trimming shortened V by 6 bases and J by 4 bases, and 17 bases separated the two germline ends. CDR1 and CDR2 from the germline V gene are SQVTM and ANQGSEA. The length of the CDR3 is 14 residues. The CDR3 DNA reads as TGCAGCGTCGTAACAGGGTCGGGGGCAGATACGCAGTATTTT. It encodes CSVVTGSGADTQYF.

This clonotype was recorded a few times. This chain links TRBV28 with TRBJ2-5; 9 bases agree with TRBD1. Looked up from germline, CDR1 is MDHEN and CDR2 is SYDVKM. The CDR3 has 14 residues. Losses at the gene ends were 6 bases for V and 5 bases for J; bases not matched to a gene: 7. CDR3 amino acids: CASRSVGQGETQYF. The CDR3 bases are TGTGCCAGCAGGTCGGTGGGACAGGGTGAGACCCAGTACTTC.

This clonotype was counted between two and nine times. This chain links TRBV7-2 with TRBJ2-5, with D possibly being TRBD2 (5 bases). The CDR3 runs to 15 residues. Germline CDR1 is SGHTA and CDR2 is FQGNSA. Trimming took 5 bases from V and 5 from J, leaving 18 bases between them. This CDR3 is CASSRTGSPGETQYF. CDR3 bases: TGTGCCAGCAGCCGGACGGGGAGTCCGGGCGAGACCCAGTACTTC.

The sample holds one count of this clonotype. Germline and junction disagree at one end, which may indicate a read error. The rearrangement uses TRBV5-1 and TRBJ2-3; D is unclear. Germline V CDR1 and CDR2: SGHRS, YFSETQ. This CDR3 is built from 13 residues. CDR3 in amino acids: CASSLGMADRQYF. The CDR3 nucleotides read TGCGCCAGCAGCTTGGGTATGGCAGATAGGCAGTATTTT.

The rearrangement joins TRBV6-5 to TRBJ1-6, with 7 bases matching TRBD1. CDR3 length: 16 amino acids. CDR1 is MNHEY and CDR2 is SVGAGI in the germline V gene. V trimming: 6 bases; J trimming: 0 bases; junction bases outside the gene matches: 5. CDR3 region: CASRGQLSSYNSPLHF. As DNA, the CDR3 is TGTGCCAGCAGGGGACAGCTCAGCTCCTATAATTCACCCCTCCACTTT.

This clonotype was recorded a few times. The chain carries TRBV27 and TRBJ2-1; TRBD2 matches at 10 bases. The V gene end was trimmed by 7 bases and the J gene end by 10 bases; junction bases not matched to a gene: 10. The CDR3 spans 14 residues. Germline V gene lookup returns CDR1 MNHEY and CDR2 SMNVEV (reference sequence). CDR3 sequence: CASNSGGPKREQFF. The CDR3 nucleotides read TGTGCCAGCAATAGCGGGGGGCCCAAAAGGGAGCAGTTCTTC.

The rearrangement links TRBV29-1 to TRBJ2-3, with a tentative D call TRBD1 (5 bases). CDR3 length: 14 amino acids. Per germline, CDR1 SQVTM and CDR2 ANQGSEA. Between the trimmed V and J ends, which lost 4 bases and 2 bases, there was a span of 13 bases. In nucleotides, the CDR3 is TGCAGCGTTGGCCAGGGTCTAAACACAGATACGCAGTATTTT. Its protein is CSVGQGLNTDTQYF.

This clonotype was seen only a few times. This chain joins TRBV7-3 and TRBJ1-2; 7 nucleotides agree with TRBD1. The ends lost 3 bases at V and 13 bases at J; junction bases unmatched: 8. CDR1 and CDR2 (germline): SGHTA, FQGTGA. The CDR3 spans 12 residues. The CDR3 protein is CASSLLGGGVTF. The CDR3 DNA reads TGTGCCAGCAGCTTGCTAGGGGGCGGTGTCACCTTC.

The chain links TRBV3-1 to TRBJ2-1, with 9 bases matching TRBD2. Trimming at V came to 1 base and at J to 5 bases, leaving 3 bases not matched to a gene. The CDR3 totals 15 residues. Germline assignment: CDR1 LGHDT and CDR2 YNNKEL (reference sequence). The CDR3 nucleotides are TGTGCCAGCAGCCAAGGACTAGCGGCGAACAATGAGCAGTTCTTC. As protein: CASSQGLAANNEQFF.

A single count supports this clonotype. The rearrangement uses TRBV3-1 and TRBJ1-2, with no clear D. V was clipped by 2 bases and J by 8 bases, with 9 bases between them. The CDR3 totals 12 residues. Germline V gene sequence: CDR1 LGHDT, CDR2 YNNKEL (reference sequence). This CDR3 is CASSQFPGGYTF. As DNA, the CDR3 is TGTGCCAGCAGCCAATTTCCGGGCGGCTACACCTTC.

The chain has TRBV4-3 and TRBJ2-4; no reliable D call. Looked up from germline, CDR1 is LGHNA and CDR2 is YSLEER. The CDR3 length is 15 residues. V was clipped by 0 bases and J by 1 base, with 7 bases between them. CDR3 bases: TGCGCCAGCAGCCAAGATCGTGGCGCCAAAAACATTCAGTACTTC. This encodes CASSQDRGAKNIQYF.

The chain joins TRBV29-1 to TRBJ2-7; possible D gene TRBD1, 6 bases. This CDR3 contains 12 residues. Deletions cut 2 bases from V and 6 bases from J, with 11 bases between. Germline CDR1 and CDR2: SQVTM and ANQGSEA. CDR3 in DNA: TGCAGCGTTGAAACAGGGTTGTCCGAGCAGTACTTC. Protein: CSVETGLSEQYF.

A few counts support this clonotype. The genes are TRBV29-1 and TRBJ1-2, with D uncertain. V was trimmed by 7 bases and J by 6 bases, leaving 12 bases between them. From germline, CDR1 is SQVTM and CDR2 ANQGSEA. CDR3 length: 11 amino acids. As DNA, the CDR3 is TGCAGCGGAAGCCTAAGGGATGGCTACACCTTC. It encodes CSGSLRDGYTF.

The chain uses TRBV9 and TRBJ1-6, with D uncertain. Germline V CDR1 and CDR2: SGDLS, YYNGEE. V was trimmed by 0 bases and J by 10 bases, leaving 8 bases between them. This CDR3 contains 13 residues. For the CDR3, the DNA is TGTGCCAGCAGCGTAGACCTGACATCACCCCTCCACTTT. It codes for CASSVDLTSPLHF.